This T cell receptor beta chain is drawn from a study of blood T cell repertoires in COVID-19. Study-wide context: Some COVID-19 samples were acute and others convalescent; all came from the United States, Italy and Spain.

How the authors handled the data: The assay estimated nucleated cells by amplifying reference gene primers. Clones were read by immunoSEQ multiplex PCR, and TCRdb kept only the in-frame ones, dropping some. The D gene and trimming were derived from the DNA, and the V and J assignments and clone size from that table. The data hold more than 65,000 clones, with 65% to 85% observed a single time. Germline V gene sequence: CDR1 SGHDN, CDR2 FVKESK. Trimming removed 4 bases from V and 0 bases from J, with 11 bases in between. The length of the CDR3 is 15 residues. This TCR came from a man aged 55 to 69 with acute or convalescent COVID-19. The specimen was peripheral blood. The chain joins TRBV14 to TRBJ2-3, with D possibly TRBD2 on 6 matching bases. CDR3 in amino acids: CASSPRGGSTDTQYF. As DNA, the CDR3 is TGTGCCAGCAGCCCCCGTGGAGGGAGCACAGATACGCAGTATTTT. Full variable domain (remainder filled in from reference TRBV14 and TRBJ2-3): EAGVTQFPSHSVIEKGQTVTLRCDPISGHDNLYWYRRVMGKEIKFLLHFVKESKQDESGMPNNRFLAERTGGTYSTLKVQPAELEDSGVYFCASSPRGGSTDTQYFGPGTRLTVL.